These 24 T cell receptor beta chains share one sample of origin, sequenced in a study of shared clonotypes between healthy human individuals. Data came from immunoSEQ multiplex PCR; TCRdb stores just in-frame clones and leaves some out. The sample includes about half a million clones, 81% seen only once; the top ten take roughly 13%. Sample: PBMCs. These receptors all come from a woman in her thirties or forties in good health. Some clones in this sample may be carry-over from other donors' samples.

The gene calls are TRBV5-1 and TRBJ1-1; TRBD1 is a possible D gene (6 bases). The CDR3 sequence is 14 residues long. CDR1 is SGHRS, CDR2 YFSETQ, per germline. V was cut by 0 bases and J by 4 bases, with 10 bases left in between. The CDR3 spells CASSLDRVATEAFF. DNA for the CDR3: TGCGCCAGCAGCTTGGACAGGGTGGCCACTGAAGCTTTCTTT.

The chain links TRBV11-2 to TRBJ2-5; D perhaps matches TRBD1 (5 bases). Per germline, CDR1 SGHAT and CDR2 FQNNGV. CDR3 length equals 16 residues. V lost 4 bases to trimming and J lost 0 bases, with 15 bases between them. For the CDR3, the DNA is TGTGCCAGCAGCTCCTACTTGAGACAGTACCAAGAGACCCAGTACTTC. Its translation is CASSSYLRQYQETQYF. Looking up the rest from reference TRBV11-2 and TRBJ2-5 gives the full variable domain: EAGVAQSPRYKIIEKRQSVAFWCNPISGHATLYWYQQILGQGPKLLIQFQNNGVVDDSQLPKDRFSAERLKGVDSTLKIQPAKLEDSAVYLCASSSYLRQYQETQYFGPGTRLLVL.

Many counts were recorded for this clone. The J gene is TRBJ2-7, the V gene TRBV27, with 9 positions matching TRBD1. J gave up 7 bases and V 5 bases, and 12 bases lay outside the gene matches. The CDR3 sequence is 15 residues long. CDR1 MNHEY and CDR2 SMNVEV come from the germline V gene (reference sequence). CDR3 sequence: CASSPTWTGVIEQYF. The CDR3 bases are TGTGCCAGCAGTCCAACCTGGACAGGGGTAATTGAGCAGTACTTC.

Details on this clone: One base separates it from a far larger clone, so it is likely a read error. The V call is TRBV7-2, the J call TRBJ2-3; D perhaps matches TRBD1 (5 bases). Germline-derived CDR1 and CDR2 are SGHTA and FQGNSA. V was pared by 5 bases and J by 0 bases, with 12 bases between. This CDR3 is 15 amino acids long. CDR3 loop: CASSRMGPSTDTQYF. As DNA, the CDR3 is TGTGCCAGCAGCCGCATGGGGCCAAGCACAGATACGCAGTATTTT.

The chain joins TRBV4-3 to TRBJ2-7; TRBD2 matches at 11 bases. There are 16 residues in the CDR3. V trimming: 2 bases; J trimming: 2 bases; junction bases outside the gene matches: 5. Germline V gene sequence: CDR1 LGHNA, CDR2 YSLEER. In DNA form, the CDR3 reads TGCGCCAGCAGCCAACACCTAGCGGGAGGCACCTACGAGCAGTACTTC. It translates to CASSQHLAGGTYEQYF.

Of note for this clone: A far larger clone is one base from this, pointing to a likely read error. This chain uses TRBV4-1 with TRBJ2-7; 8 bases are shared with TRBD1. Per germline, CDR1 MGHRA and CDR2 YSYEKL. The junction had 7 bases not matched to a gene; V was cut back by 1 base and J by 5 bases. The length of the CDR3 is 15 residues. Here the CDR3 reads CASSQGRTGWDEQYF. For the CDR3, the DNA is TGCGCCAGCAGCCAAGGCAGGACAGGGTGGGACGAGCAGTACTTC.

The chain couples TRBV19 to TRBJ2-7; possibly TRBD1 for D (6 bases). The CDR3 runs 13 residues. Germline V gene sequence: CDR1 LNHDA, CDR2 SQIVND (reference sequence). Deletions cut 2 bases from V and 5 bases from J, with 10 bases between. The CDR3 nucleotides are TGTGCCAGTAGTATAACCAGGGACAACGAGCAGTACTTC. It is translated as CASSITRDNEQYF.

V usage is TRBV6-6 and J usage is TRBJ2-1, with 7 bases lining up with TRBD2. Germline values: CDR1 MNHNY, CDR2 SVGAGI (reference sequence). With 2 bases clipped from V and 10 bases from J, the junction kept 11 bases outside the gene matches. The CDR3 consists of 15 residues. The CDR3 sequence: CASSYRDYLQWEQFF. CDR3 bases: TGTGCCAGCAGTTACCGGGACTACCTACAATGGGAGCAGTTCTTC.

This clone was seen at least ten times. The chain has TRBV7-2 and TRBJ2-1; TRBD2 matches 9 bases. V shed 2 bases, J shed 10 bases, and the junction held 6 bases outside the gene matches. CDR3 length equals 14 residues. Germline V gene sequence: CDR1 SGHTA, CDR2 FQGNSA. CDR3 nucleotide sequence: TGTGCCAGCAGCTTACGACTAGCGGAAAGGGAGCAGTTCTTC. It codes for CASSLRLAEREQFF.

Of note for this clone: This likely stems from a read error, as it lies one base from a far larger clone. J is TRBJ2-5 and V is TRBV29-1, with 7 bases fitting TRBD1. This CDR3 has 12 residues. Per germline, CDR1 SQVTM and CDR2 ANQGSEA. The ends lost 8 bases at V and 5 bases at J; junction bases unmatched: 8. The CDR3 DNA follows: TGCAGCACCGGACAGGTCTGCGAGACCCAGTACTTC. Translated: CSTGQVCETQYF.

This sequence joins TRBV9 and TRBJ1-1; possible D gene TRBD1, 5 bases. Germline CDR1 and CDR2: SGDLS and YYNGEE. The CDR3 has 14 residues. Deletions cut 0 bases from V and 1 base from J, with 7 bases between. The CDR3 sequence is CASSVAGTNTEAFF. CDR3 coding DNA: TGTGCCAGCAGCGTAGCTGGGACGAACACTGAAGCTTTCTTT.

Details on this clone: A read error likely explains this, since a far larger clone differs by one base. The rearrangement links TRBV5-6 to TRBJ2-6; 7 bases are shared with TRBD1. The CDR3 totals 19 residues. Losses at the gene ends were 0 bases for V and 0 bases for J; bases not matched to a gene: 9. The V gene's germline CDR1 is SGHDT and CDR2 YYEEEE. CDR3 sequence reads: CASSLANRGWVSGANVLTF. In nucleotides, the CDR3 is TGTGCCAGCAGCTTGGCCAACAGGGGTTGGGTCTCTGGGGCCAACGTCCTGACTTTC. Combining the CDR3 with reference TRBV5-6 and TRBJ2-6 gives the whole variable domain DAGVTQSPTHLIKTRGQQVTLRCSPKSGHDTVSWYQQALGQGPQFIFQYYEEEERQRGNFPDRFSGHQFPNYSSELNVNALLLGDSALYLCASSLANRGWVSGANVLTFGAGSRLTVL.

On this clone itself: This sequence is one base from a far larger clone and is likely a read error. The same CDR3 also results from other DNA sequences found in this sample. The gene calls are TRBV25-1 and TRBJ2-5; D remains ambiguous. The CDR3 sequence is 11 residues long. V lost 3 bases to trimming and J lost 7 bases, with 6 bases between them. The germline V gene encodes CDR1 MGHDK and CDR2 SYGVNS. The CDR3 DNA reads TGTGCCAGCAGTGAGGGGTGGACCCAGTACTTC. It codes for CASSEGWTQYF.

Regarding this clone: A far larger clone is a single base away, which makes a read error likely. CDR3 region: CASSVRQGGETQYF. The DNA of the CDR3 is TGTGCCAGCAGCGTCAGACAGGGGGGCGAGACCCAGTACTTC. The genes are TRBV7-2 and TRBJ2-5; 9 nucleotides align to TRBD1. In germline, CDR1 is SGHTA, CDR2 FQGNSA. CDR3 length: 14 amino acids. Trimming at V came to 5 bases and at J to 5 bases, leaving 6 bases not matched to a gene.

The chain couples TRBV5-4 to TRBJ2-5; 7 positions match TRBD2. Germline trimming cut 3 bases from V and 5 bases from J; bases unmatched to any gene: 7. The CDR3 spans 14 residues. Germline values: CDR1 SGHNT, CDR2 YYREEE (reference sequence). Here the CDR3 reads CASSSPGREETQYF. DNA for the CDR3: TGTGCCAGCAGCTCACCGGGGAGGGAGGAGACCCAGTACTTC.

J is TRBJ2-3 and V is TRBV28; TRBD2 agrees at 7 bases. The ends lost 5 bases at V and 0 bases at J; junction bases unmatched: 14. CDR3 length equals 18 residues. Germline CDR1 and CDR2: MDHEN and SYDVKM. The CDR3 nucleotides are TGTGCCAGCAGTCTTTTCGGGTTTGGGGAGGGGAGCACAGATACGCAGTATTTT. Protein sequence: CASSLFGFGEGSTDTQYF. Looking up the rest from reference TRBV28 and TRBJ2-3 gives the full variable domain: DVKVTQSSRYLVKRTGEKVFLECVQDMDHENMFWYRQDPGLGLRLIYFSYDVKMKEKGDIPEGYSVSREKKERFSLILESASTNQTSMYLCASSLFGFGEGSTDTQYFGPGTRLTVL.

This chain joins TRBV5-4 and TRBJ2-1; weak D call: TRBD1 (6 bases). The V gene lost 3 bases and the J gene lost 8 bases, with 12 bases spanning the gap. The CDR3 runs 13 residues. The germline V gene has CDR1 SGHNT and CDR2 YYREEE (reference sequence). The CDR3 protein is CASSSSRGDEQFF. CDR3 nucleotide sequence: TGTGCCAGCAGCTCAAGCAGGGGTGATGAGCAGTTCTTC.

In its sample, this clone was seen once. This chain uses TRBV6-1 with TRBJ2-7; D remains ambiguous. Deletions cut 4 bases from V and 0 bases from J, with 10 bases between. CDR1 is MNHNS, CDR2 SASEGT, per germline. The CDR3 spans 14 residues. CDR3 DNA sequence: TGTGCCAGCAGTGCGACAATAAACTCCTACGAGCAGTACTTC. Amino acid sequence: CASSATINSYEQYF.

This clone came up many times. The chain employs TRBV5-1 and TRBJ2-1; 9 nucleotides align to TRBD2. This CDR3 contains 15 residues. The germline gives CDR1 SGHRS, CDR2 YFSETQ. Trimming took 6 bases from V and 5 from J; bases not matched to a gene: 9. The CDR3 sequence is CASNVGAGGHNEQFF. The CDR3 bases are TGCGCCAGCAACGTGGGGGCGGGAGGGCACAATGAGCAGTTCTTC.

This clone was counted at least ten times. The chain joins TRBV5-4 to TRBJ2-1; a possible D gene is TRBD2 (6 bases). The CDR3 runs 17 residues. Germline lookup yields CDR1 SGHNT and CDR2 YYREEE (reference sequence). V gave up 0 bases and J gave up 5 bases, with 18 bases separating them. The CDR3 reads CASSLARDFSLNNEQFF. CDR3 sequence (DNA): TGTGCCAGCAGCTTGGCCAGGGACTTCTCCCTTAACAATGAGCAGTTCTTC.

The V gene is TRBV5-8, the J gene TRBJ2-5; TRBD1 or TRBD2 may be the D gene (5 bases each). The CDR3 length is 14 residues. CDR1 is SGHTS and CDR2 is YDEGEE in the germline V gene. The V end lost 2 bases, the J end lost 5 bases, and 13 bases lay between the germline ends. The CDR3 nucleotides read TGTGCCAGCAGCTTTGCGGGCAGGGCGGAGACCCAGTACTTC. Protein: CASSFAGRAETQYF.

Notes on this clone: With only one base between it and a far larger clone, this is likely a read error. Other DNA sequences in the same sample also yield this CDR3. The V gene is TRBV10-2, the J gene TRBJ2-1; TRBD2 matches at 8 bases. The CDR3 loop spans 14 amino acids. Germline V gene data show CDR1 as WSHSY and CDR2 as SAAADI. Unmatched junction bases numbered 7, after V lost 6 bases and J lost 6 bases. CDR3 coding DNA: TGCGCCAGCAGGCGGGAGGCTGCGATCAATGAGCAGTTCTTC. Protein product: CASRREAAINEQFF.

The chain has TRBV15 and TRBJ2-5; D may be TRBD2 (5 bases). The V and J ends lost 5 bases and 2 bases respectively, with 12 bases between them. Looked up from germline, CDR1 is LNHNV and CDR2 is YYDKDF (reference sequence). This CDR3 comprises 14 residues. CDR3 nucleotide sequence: TGTGCCACCAGCGCTGGGAGCAGACAAGAGACCCAGTACTTC. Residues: CATSAGSRQETQYF.

CDR3 residues: CAHSGGTSGYEQYF. For the CDR3, the DNA is TGTGCCCACTCGGGGGGGACTAGCGGCTACGAGCAGTACTTC. This chain connects TRBV10-3 to TRBJ2-7; TRBD2 matches 11 bases. The CDR3 runs to 14 residues. J was trimmed by 3 bases and V by 11 bases; bases with no gene match: 9. Germline-derived CDR1 and CDR2 are ENHRY and SYGVKD.